Each of the 26 T cell receptor beta chains below was sequenced from the same sample in a study of glioma-infiltrating T cells after dendritic cell vaccination. Documented time point: after dendritic cell vaccination, including at tumor progression/relapse. Sequencing was performed with immunoSEQ multiplex PCR; in TCRdb, only in-frame clones are kept and a portion is missing. The sample has more than 95,000 clones, 75% to 90% seen once. The material was blood, obtained after dendritic cell vaccination. These receptors all come from a human donor with glioblastoma.

The chain recombines TRBV5-6 with TRBJ1-1; D is uncertain. V lost 0 bases and J lost 10, with 10 bases in between. CDR1 and CDR2 from the germline V gene are SGHDT and YYEEEE. The CDR3 is 12 residues long. CDR3 nucleotide sequence: TGTGCCAGCAGCTTGGCTGGTTCAGGAGCTTTCTTT. Translation gives CASSLAGSGAFF.

This chain uses TRBV11-2 with TRBJ2-3; D is perhaps TRBD2 (5 bases). Trimming took off 3 bases at V and 3 bases at J, with 10 bases between the two ends. CDR3 length equals 14 residues. Per the germline V gene, CDR1 is SGHAT and CDR2 is FQNNGV. The CDR3 loop reads CASSLRANTDTQYF. CDR3 nucleotide sequence: TGTGCCAGCAGCTTGCGGGCCAATACAGATACGCAGTATTTT.

V gene TRBV18 combines with J gene TRBJ2-7, with TRBD2 matching 10 bases. After removal of 2 bases from V and 0 bases from J, the junction contained 10 bases not matched to a gene. This CDR3 comprises 18 residues. Germline CDR1 is KGHSH and CDR2 is LQKENI. CDR3 nucleotide sequence: TGTGCCAGCTCACCATTCCCGACTAGCGGGTCTAGCTCCTACGAGCAGTACTTC. Amino acid sequence: CASSPFPTSGSSSYEQYF.

The chain has TRBV10-3 and TRBJ2-1, with D perhaps TRBD2 (5 bases). Germline assignment: CDR1 ENHRY and CDR2 SYGVKD. This CDR3 has 11 residues. V lost 8 bases and J 7 bases, leaving 9 bases between the germline ends. CDR3 DNA sequence: TGTGCCATCGGTCCGGGGAATGAGCAGTTCTTC. Amino acid sequence: CAIGPGNEQFF.

This chain joins TRBV19 and TRBJ2-2; the D gene is possibly TRBD2 (5 bases). Trimming stripped 6 bases from V and 4 bases from J, with 9 bases between. Germline CDR1 LNHDA, CDR2 SQIVND (reference sequence). This CDR3 has 13 residues. CDR3 loop: CASRRRGTGELFF. The CDR3 DNA follows: TGTGCCAGTAGGCGCCGGGGCACCGGGGAGCTGTTTTTT.

V and J are TRBV19 and TRBJ2-5; TRBD2 might be the D (6 bases). This CDR3 region has 14 residues. V was trimmed by 6 bases and J by 10 bases, leaving 21 bases between them. CDR1 is LNHDA and CDR2 is SQIVND in the germline V gene (reference sequence). This chain's CDR3 is CASSAGSILSGQYF. As DNA, the CDR3 is TGTGCCAGTAGCGCCGGGAGTATCCTCTCCGGCCAGTACTTC.

This chain connects TRBV6-1 to TRBJ1-1; D possibly corresponds to TRBD1 (6 bases). V was shortened by 4 bases and J by 2 bases, with 23 bases between the two germline ends. The CDR3 has 18 residues. Germline V CDR1 and CDR2: MNHNS, SASEGT. The CDR3 DNA reads TGTGCCAGCAGTGTTCTCCCAAGGCCAGGGGCCTATAACACTGAAGCTTTCTTT. Residues: CASSVLPRPGAYNTEAFF.

This clone was seen more than once but under ten times. Written as DNA, the CDR3 is TGTGCCAGCAGCTGGAGGAAGAATCAGCCCCAGCATTTT. This codes for CASSWRKNQPQHF. V usage is TRBV6-5 and J usage is TRBJ1-5; no firm D call. Trimming shortened V by 6 bases and J by 4 bases, and 10 bases separated the two germline ends. The CDR3 is made up of 13 amino acids. Germline V gene sequence: CDR1 MNHEY, CDR2 SVGAGI.

This clone was recorded at least ten times. CDR3 sequence reads: CASSLRGGEKLFF. In DNA, the CDR3 is TGTGCCAGCAGTTTACGCGGGGGTGAAAAACTGTTTTTT. The chain employs TRBV28 and TRBJ1-4; D is perhaps TRBD1 (5 bases). Germline V gene data show CDR1 as MDHEN and CDR2 as SYDVKM. V lost 2 bases, J lost 7 bases, and 8 bases lay in between. There are 13 residues in the CDR3.

The chain has TRBV2 and TRBJ2-5; D is unresolved. CDR3 length: 15 residues. The V end was cut by 2 bases, the J end by 5 bases, with 15 bases between. Germline CDR1 and CDR2: SNHLY and FYNNEI. The CDR3 sequence: CASSESRLLGETQYF. DNA for the CDR3: TGTGCCAGCAGTGAATCGAGACTTCTTGGGGAGACCCAGTACTTC.

This sequence joins TRBV11-2 and TRBJ1-6; 9 nucleotides agree with TRBD1. V shed 2 bases, J shed 8 bases, and the junction held 7 bases outside the gene matches. This CDR3 has 16 residues. Germline V gene lookup returns CDR1 SGHAT and CDR2 FQNNGV. The DNA of the CDR3 is TGTGCCAGCAGCTTAAAGACAGGGGGAACCGATTCACCCCTCCACTTT. Its translation: CASSLKTGGTDSPLHF. The complete variable domain, with remaining parts taken from reference TRBV11-2 and TRBJ1-6, reads EAGVAQSPRYKIIEKRQSVAFWCNPISGHATLYWYQQILGQGPKLLIQFQNNGVVDDSQLPKDRFSAERLKGVDSTLKIQPAKLEDSAVYLCASSLKTGGTDSPLHFGNGTRLTVT.

This rearrangement joins TRBV6-6 to TRBJ2-7; TRBD2 agrees at 12 bases. V shed 6 bases, J shed 4 bases, and the junction held 4 bases outside the gene matches. CDR1 is MNHNY and CDR2 is SVGAGI in the germline V gene (reference sequence). The CDR3 covers 14 residues. The CDR3 DNA follows: TGTGCCAGCAGGCGACTAGCGGGAGTATACGAGCAGTACTTC. Amino acids: CASRRLAGVYEQYF.

This clone has just one count. This chain uses TRBV5-1 with TRBJ1-1; D unclear. The V gene's germline CDR1 is SGHRS and CDR2 YFSETQ. The CDR3 extends over 17 amino acids. V was trimmed by 0 bases and J by 1 base, leaving 16 bases between them. CDR3 DNA: TGCGCCAGCAGCTTGGGGGCAGTTCTCCCCCGGAACACTGAAGCTTTCTTT. Translation: CASSLGAVLPRNTEAFF.

CDR3 loop: CATLLGGVTQYF. The CDR3 region has the DNA TGTGCCACCCTCTTGGGGGGGGTGACCCAGTACTTC. V is TRBV2 and J is TRBJ2-5, with 7 bases aligning to TRBD2. CDR1 is SNHLY, CDR2 FYNNEI, per germline. V gave up 10 bases and J gave up 7 bases; unmatched junction bases: 9. This CDR3 comprises 12 residues. Full variable domain (outside the CDR3, taken from reference TRBV2 and TRBJ2-5): EPEVTQTPSHQVTQMGQEVILRCVPISNHLYFYWYRQILGQKVEFLVSFYNNEISEKSEIFDDQFSVERPDGSNFTLKIRSTKLEDSAMYFCATLLGGVTQYFGPGTRLLVL.

CDR3 protein: CASSLGQATYNEQFF. CDR3 DNA: TGTGCCAGCAGCTTGGGACAGGCGACCTACAATGAGCAGTTCTTC. The chain joins TRBV5-4 to TRBJ2-1, with D possibly being TRBD1 (6 bases). The CDR3 contains 15 residues. Germline V gene data show CDR1 as SGHNT and CDR2 as YYREEE (reference sequence). V gave up 0 bases and J gave up 2 bases, with 9 bases separating them.

The DNA for the CDR3 is TGTGCCAGCAGTGTATACGGGACAGCAAGATACAATGAGCAGTTCTTC. This codes for CASSVYGTARYNEQFF. The chain recombines TRBV6-1 with TRBJ2-1, with TRBD1 matching over 7 bases. The CDR3 is made up of 16 amino acids. Losses at the gene ends were 4 bases for V and 4 bases for J; bases not matched to a gene: 10. Germline-derived CDR1 and CDR2 are MNHNS and SASEGT.

The gene calls are TRBV5-1 and TRBJ1-1; D gene ambiguous. Germline V gene sequence: CDR1 SGHRS, CDR2 YFSETQ. V was clipped by 0 bases and J by 1 base, with 7 bases between them. CDR3 length equals 14 residues. CDR3 protein: CASSLETGNTEAFF. CDR3 bases: TGCGCCAGCAGCTTGGAGACGGGGAACACTGAAGCTTTCTTT.

The chain joins TRBV27 to TRBJ2-5, with D maybe TRBD1 (7 bases). Trimming took off 5 bases at V and 5 bases at J, with 15 bases between the two ends. Germline lookup yields CDR1 MNHEY and CDR2 SMNVEV (reference sequence). The CDR3 contains 14 residues. CDR3 region: CASSATQGGETQYF. CDR3 in DNA: TGTGCCAGCAGTGCTACTCAGGGGGGCGAGACCCAGTACTTC.

The chain links TRBV5-1 to TRBJ2-1; TRBD2 matches at 9 bases. The CDR3 length is 16 residues. Looked up from germline, CDR1 is SGHRS and CDR2 is YFSETQ. Unmatched junction bases numbered 9, after V lost 4 bases and J lost 4 bases. CDR3 coding DNA: TGCGCCAGCAGCCTCCAGGCTAGCGGGATGTACAATGAGCAGTTCTTC. Amino acids: CASSLQASGMYNEQFF.

The rearrangement uses TRBV18 and TRBJ2-3; a possible D gene is TRBD2 (7 bases). Germline V gene data show CDR1 as KGHSH and CDR2 as LQKENI. This CDR3 is 16 amino acids long. V gave up 3 bases and J gave up 2 bases, with 15 bases separating them. The CDR3 spells CASSPITGGLTDTQYF. Here the CDR3 DNA reads TGTGCCAGCTCACCCATTACGGGGGGCCTCACAGATACGCAGTATTTT.

J is TRBJ1-2 and V is TRBV6-1, with D tentatively TRBD1 (6 bases). Germline lookup yields CDR1 MNHNS and CDR2 SASEGT. This CDR3 comprises 15 residues. V was shortened by 6 bases and J by 8 bases, with 22 bases between the two germline ends. In DNA form, the CDR3 reads TGTGCCAGCAGAAGAATCGGACAGTCTCCCTGGGGCTACACCTTC. Protein product: CASRRIGQSPWGYTF.

The chain employs TRBV5-1 and TRBJ2-7; 7 nucleotides agree with TRBD1. The CDR3 sequence is 16 residues long. Germline V gene data show CDR1 as SGHRS and CDR2 as YFSETQ. The junction had 9 bases not matched to a gene; V was cut back by 3 bases and J by 0 bases. The CDR3: CASSSRDRVSSYEQYF. The CDR3 DNA follows: TGCGCCAGCAGCTCCCGGGACAGAGTTAGCTCCTACGAGCAGTACTTC.

This clone occurred a few times. This rearrangement joins TRBV6-5 to TRBJ1-5, with D hard to call. Trimming took off 6 bases at V and 3 bases at J, with 15 bases between the two ends. The CDR3 spans 15 residues. In germline, CDR1 is MNHEY, CDR2 SVGAGI. The CDR3 reads CASRALRRDNQPQHF. For the CDR3, the DNA is TGTGCCAGCAGGGCACTCAGGAGGGACAATCAGCCCCAGCATTTT.

The chain employs TRBV7-3 and TRBJ2-1; 10 nucleotides line up with TRBD2. The CDR3 contains 18 residues. Germline assignment: CDR1 SGHTA and CDR2 FQGTGA. V was pared by 5 bases and J by 9 bases, with 19 bases of the junction left unmatched. Written as DNA, the CDR3 is TGTGCCAGCAGCCGATCGAGGCCGGGAGCGGGAGGGCTCCCTGAGCAGTTCTTC. Its translation: CASSRSRPGAGGLPEQFF.

The chain recombines TRBV18 with TRBJ1-5; D is undetermined. CDR3 length equals 13 residues. Trimming removed 2 bases at V and 3 bases at J, with 5 bases between. The germline V gene encodes CDR1 KGHSH and CDR2 LQKENI. CDR3 bases: TGTGCCAGCTCACCAACAAACAATCAGCCCCAGCATTTT. Amino acid sequence: CASSPTNNQPQHF.

The chain is built from TRBV5-1 and TRBJ2-5; 9 bases agree with TRBD2. Germline V CDR1 and CDR2: SGHRS, YFSETQ. Trimming at V came to 1 base and at J to 3 bases, leaving 4 bases not matched to a gene. CDR3 size: 15 residues. The CDR3 sequence is CASSLSTSGKETQYF. The CDR3 DNA reads TGCGCCAGCAGCTTGTCGACTAGCGGAAAAGAGACCCAGTACTTC.